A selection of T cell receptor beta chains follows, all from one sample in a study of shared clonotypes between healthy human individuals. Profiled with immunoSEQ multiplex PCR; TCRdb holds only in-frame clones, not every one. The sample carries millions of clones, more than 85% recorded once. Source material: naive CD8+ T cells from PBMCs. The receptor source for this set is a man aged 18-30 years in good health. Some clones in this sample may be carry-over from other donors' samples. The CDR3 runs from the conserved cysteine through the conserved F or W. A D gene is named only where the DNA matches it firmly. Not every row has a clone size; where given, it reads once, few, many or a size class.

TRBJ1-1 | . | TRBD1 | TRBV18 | CASSPSRTGGTEAFF | TGTGCCAGCTCACCAAGTAGGACAGGGGGCACTGAAGCTTTCTTT
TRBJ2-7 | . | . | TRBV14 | CASSLIPAVEQYF | TGTGCCAGCAGCCTCATCCCAGCTGTGGAGCAGTACTTC
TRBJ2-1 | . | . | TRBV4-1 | CASSQQHVVNEQFF | TGCGCCAGCAGCCAGCAGCATGTAGTCAATGAGCAGTTCTTC
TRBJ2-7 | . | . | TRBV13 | CASSLGDGAYEQYF | TGTGCCAGCAGCTTAGGTGACGGGGCCTACGAGCAGTACTTC
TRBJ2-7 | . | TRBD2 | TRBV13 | CASSSPGGGSATDSAEQYF | TGTGCCAGCAGCTCCCCGGGGGGTGGGAGCGCAACTGATTCGGCCGAGCAGTACTTC
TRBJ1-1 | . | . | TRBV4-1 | CASSPPLTHTVAFF | TGCGCCAGCAGCCCCCCTTTAACCCACACGGTGGCTTTCTTT
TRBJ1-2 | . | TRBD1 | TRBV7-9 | CASRGLRTGTGDDYGYTF | TGTGCCAGCAGGGGCCTTAGAACCGGGACAGGAGACGACTATGGCTACACCTTC
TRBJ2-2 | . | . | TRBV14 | CASSHLAGAAGELFF | TGTGCCAGCAGCCATCTCGCAGGGGCGGCCGGGGAGCTGTTTTTT
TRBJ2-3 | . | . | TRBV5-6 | CASSDTLDQGSTDTQYF | TGTGCCAGCAGCGACACCCTCGACCAGGGAAGCACAGATACGCAGTATTTT
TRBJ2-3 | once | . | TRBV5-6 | CASSLVTRRRPDTQYF | TGTGCCAGCAGCTTGGTAACGCGGAGGCGGCCAGATACGCAGTATTTT
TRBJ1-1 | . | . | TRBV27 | CASSSGGYREMNTEAFF | TGTGCCAGTAGCTCGGGGGGTTACAGGGAAATGAACACTGAAGCTTTCTTT
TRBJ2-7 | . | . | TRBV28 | CASRSGTRSAYEQYF | TGTGCCAGCAGGTCGGGGACCAGGTCCGCCTACGAGCAGTACTTC
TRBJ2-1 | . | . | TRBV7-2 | CASSFSHNNEQFF | TGTGCCAGCAGCTTCTCCCACAACAATGAGCAGTTCTTC
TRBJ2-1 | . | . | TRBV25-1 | CASSESSWYYNEQFF | TGTGCCAGCAGTGAATCGAGCTGGTACTACAATGAGCAGTTCTTC
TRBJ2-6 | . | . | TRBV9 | CASSVAVSGANVLTF | TGTGCCAGCAGCGTGGCAGTCTCTGGGGCCAACGTCCTGACTTTC
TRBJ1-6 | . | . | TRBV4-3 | CASSQDSRGAGSPLHF | TGCGCCAGCAGCCAAGACTCTCGGGGGGCCGGATCACCCCTCCACTTT
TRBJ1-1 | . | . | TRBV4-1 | CASSQALSSTEAFF | TGCGCCAGCAGCCAAGCGCTTTCTTCAACGGAAGCTTTCTTT
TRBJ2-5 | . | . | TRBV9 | CASSSWPSGDWSIETQYF | TGTGCCAGCAGCTCTTGGCCTTCAGGGGATTGGTCCATAGAGACCCAGTACTTC
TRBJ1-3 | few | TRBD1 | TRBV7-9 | CASSPTGGTETIYF | TGTGCCAGCAGCCCAACAGGGGGGACTGAAACCATATATTTT
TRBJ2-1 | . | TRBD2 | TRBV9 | CASSVRLAGSDEQFF | TGTGCCAGCAGCGTAAGACTAGCGGGATCGGATGAGCAGTTCTTC
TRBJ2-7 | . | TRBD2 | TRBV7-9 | CASSWTSGSYEQYF | TGTGCCAGCAGCTGGACTAGCGGATCCTACGAGCAGTACTTC
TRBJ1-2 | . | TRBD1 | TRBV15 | CATSIRAPTDRGNYGYTF | TGTGCCACCAGCATTCGAGCGCCGACGGACAGGGGTAACTATGGCTACACCTTC
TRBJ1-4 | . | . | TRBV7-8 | CASSRVGLNEKLFF | TGTGCCAGCAGCCGCGTGGGGCTTAATGAAAAACTGTTTTTT
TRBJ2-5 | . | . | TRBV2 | CASSGNREETQYF | TGTGCCAGCAGTGGAAACCGAGAAGAGACCCAGTACTTC
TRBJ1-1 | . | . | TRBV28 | CASTRQGRYLTSGTEAFF | TGTGCCAGCACCAGGCAGGGCCGGTATTTGACGAGTGGGACTGAAGCTTTCTTT
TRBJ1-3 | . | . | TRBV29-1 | CSACQGTGNTIYF | TGCAGCGCCTGCCAGGGGACTGGAAACACCATATATTTT
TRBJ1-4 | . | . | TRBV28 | CASSLESREKLFF | TGTGCCAGCAGTTTGGAGAGTAGGGAAAAACTGTTTTTT
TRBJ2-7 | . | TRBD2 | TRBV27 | CASSWSGSTYEQYF | TGTGCCAGCAGTTGGAGCGGGAGCACCTACGAGCAGTACTTC
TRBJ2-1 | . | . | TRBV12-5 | CASGLHGYNEQFF | TGTGCTAGTGGTTTACATGGCTACAATGAGCAGTTCTTC
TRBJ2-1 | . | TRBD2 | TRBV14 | CASSQEALAGARNEQFF | TGTGCCAGCAGCCAAGAGGCGCTAGCGGGAGCTCGGAATGAGCAGTTCTTC
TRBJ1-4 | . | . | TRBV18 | CASSPRTERLITNEKLFF | TGTGCCAGCTCACCGAGGACGGAACGTTTGATAACTAATGAAAAACTGTTTTTT
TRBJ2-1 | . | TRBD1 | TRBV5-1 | CASSLGPGQGAWNEQFF | TGCGCCAGCAGCTTAGGCCCGGGACAGGGGGCTTGGAATGAGCAGTTCTTC
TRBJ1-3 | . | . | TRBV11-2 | CASSFPRVRGGNTIYF | TGTGCCAGCAGCTTCCCGAGGGTGAGGGGTGGAAACACCATATATTTT
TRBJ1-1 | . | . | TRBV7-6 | CASSSLLNTEAFF | TGTGCCAGCAGCTCGCTGTTGAACACTGAAGCTTTCTTT
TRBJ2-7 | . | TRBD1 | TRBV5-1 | CASSWNRGYEQYF | TGCGCCAGCAGCTGGAACAGGGGCTACGAGCAGTACTTC
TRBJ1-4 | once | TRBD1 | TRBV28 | CASNPPRDRGRWYNEKLFF | TGTGCCAGCAACCCTCCCCGGGACAGGGGGCGCTGGTATAATGAAAAACTGTTTTTT
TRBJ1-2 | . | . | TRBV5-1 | CASSFPGAGNGYTF | TGCGCCAGCAGCTTCCCAGGGGCGGGTAATGGCTACACCTTC
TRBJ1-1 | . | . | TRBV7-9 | CASSPQVGTQRNTEAFF | TGTGCCAGCAGCCCCCAAGTCGGGACCCAAAGAAACACTGAAGCTTTCTTT
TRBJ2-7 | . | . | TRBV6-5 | CASSGSERGAYEQYF | TGTGCCAGCTCTGGATCAGAGAGGGGGGCCTACGAGCAGTACTTC
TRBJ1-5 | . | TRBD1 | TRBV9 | CASSRWDRSNQPQHF | TGTGCCAGCAGCCGATGGGACAGAAGCAATCAGCCCCAGCATTTT
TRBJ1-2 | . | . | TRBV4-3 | CASSQDLGLNFYTF | TGCGCCAGCAGCCAAGATTTGGGGCTTAATTTCTACACCTTC
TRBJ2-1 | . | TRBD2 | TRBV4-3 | CASSQGTRSGNEQFF | TGCGCCAGCAGCCAAGGGACTAGGTCGGGTAATGAGCAGTTCTTC
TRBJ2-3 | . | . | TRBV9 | CASTPLGVGTDTQYF | TGTGCCAGCACCCCCCTGGGTGTAGGTACAGATACGCAGTATTTT
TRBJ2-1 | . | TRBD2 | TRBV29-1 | CSVESSGDNEQFF | TGCAGCGTTGAGTCTAGCGGTGACAATGAGCAGTTCTTC
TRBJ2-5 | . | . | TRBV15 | CATSRGDPARETQYF | TGTGCCACCAGCAGAGGGGACCCAGCGCGAGAGACCCAGTACTTC
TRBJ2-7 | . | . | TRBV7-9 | CASTSSYEQYF | TGTGCCAGCACGAGCTCCTACGAGCAGTACTTC
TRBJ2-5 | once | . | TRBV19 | CASSIAVPTETQYF | TGTGCCAGTAGTATAGCTGTCCCGACCGAGACCCAGTACTTC
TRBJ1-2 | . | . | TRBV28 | CASSAGTDGYTF | TGTGCCAGCAGTGCGGGGACCGATGGCTACACCTTC
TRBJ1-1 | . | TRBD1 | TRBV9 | CASSAEGAYTEAFF | TGTGCCAGCAGCGCCGAGGGGGCCTACACTGAAGCTTTCTTT
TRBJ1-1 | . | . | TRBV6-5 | CASSPLTGWDTEAFF | TGTGCAAGCTCCCCTCTGACAGGATGGGACACTGAAGCTTTCTTT
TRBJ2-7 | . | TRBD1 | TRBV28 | CATSAGTGSYEQYF | TGTGCCACCAGCGCGGGGACAGGGTCCTACGAGCAGTACTTC
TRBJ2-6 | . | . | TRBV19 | CASSMPGANVLTF | TGTGCCAGTAGTATGCCTGGGGCCAACGTCCTGACTTTC
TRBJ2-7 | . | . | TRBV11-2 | CASSLARGGSYEQYF | TGTGCCAGCAGCTTAGCGCGGGGCGGCTCCTACGAGCAGTACTTC
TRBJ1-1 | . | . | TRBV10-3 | CAISESSLMNTEAFF | TGTGCCATCAGTGAATCCAGCCTCATGAACACTGAAGCTTTCTTT
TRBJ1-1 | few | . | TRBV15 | CATSWGANTEAFF | TGTGCCACCAGTTGGGGGGCGAACACTGAAGCTTTCTTT